Given below is one T cell receptor beta chain in context. The antigen is undetermined. Profiled with immunoSEQ multiplex PCR; TCRdb holds only in-frame clones, not every one. In the table there are some 120,000 clones, roughly 93% of which are singletons. The data are from a study of T cell responses to AZD1222 COVID-19 vaccine. Notes on the study in general: Rises in breadth and depth of Spike-specific TCRs came after two AZD1222 doses. Nearly half of the spike-specific TCRs reportedly recognize variant regions that carry no mutations.

This CDR3 has 15 residues. From germline, CDR1 is LNHDA and CDR2 SQIVND (reference sequence). Between the trimmed V and J ends, which lost 5 bases and 7 bases, there was a span of 15 bases. This clonotype was sampled from an adult in good health. This sequence joins TRBV19 and TRBJ1-6, with D possibly matching TRBD1 (6 bases). Sequencing used peripheral blood, obtained on day 0 of AZD1222 vaccination. CDR3 coding DNA: TGTGCCAGTAGTCTCTCAGGGGAGGGGAATTCACCCCTCCACTTT. Translating it yields CASSLSGEGNSPLHF.